The text below deals with one TCR beta chain. What it binds is unknown. CDR1 is LNHDA and CDR2 is SQIVND in the germline V gene (reference sequence). The CDR3 spans 15 residues. Trimming cost V 6 bases and J 7 bases, with 18 bases left between them. This sample was included in a study of T-cell reconstitution after alpha-beta-depleted transplantation in children. Study results and limitations: Certain patients had high TCRbeta diversity at day 60, and it came from recipient T cells and thymic progenitors that survived. Reportedly, only several hundred clones from non-depleted graft cells drove alpha-beta T-cell counts at about two months. T-cell numbers and diversity, one year after transplant, stemmed largely from T cells that were newly produced.

Using unique molecular identifiers, the investigators prepared the TCRbeta library. TCRdb re-called the PCR reads with MiXCR, one entry per CDR3 protein. The sample consists of about 340,000 distinct CDR3 sequences, 16% of them appearing once. J is TRBJ1-4 and V is TRBV19; D is unclear. This TCR was sampled from a male patient aged 2-9 years who had a stem cell transplant for acute lymphoblastic leukemia, so the T cells may come from the graft donor. The specimen was PBMCs, mostly from graft donor cells, collected 360 days after TCRalphabeta/CD19-depleted stem cell transplant. The CDR3 DNA is TGTGCCAGTAGCCTCGCTGCCCGTACGTTTGAAAAACTGTTTTTT. Its translation is CASSLAARTFEKLFF.